What follows are 19 T cell receptor beta chains derived from one specimen sequenced in a study of OX40 agonist ivuxolimab in advanced cancers. TCRdb's copy holds only in-frame clones and misses some; the assay was immunoSEQ multiplex PCR. The profile covers over 30,000 clones, with 82% appearing a single time and roughly 22% taken by the ten largest. The sample here was CD4+ or CD8+ T cells sorted from blood, taken in a trial of the OX40 agonist ivuxolimab. The origin of the receptors is an adult with an advanced solid tumor such as melanoma, head and neck, liver or kidney cancer.

This clone was detected only once. The same CDR3 also results from other DNA sequences found in this sample. The chain carries TRBV7-9 and TRBJ1-1; D remains unclear. Germline assignment: CDR1 SEHNR and CDR2 FQNEAQ (reference sequence). CDR3 length: 12 amino acids. The V end lost 1 base, the J end lost 2 bases, and 2 bases lay between the germline ends. CDR3 region: CASSLENTEAFF. In DNA form, the CDR3 reads TGTGCCAGCAGCTTAGAAAACACTGAAGCTTTCTTT.

The rearrangement uses TRBV21-1 and TRBJ2-7; the D call in the table, TRBD2, was not verified against the DNA. TRBV21-1 corresponds to a pseudogene. The CDR3 totals 16 residues. The CDR3 loop reads CASSKSAGDNFYEQYF. In DNA form, the CDR3 reads TGTGCCAGCAGCAAAAGCGCGGGGGATAACTTCTACGAGCAGTACTTC.

The rearrangement joins TRBV28 to TRBJ2-7; D gene ambiguous. The CDR3 runs 13 residues. V was cut by 2 bases and J by 2 bases, with 7 bases left in between. In germline, CDR1 is MDHEN, CDR2 SYDVKM. As DNA, the CDR3 is TGTGCCAGCAGTTTAAAGTTTACCTACGAGCAGTACTTC. Residues: CASSLKFTYEQYF.

The rearrangement joins TRBV6-5 to TRBJ1-1, with a weak D call TRBD1 (5 bases). CDR1 MNHEY and CDR2 SVGAGI come from the germline V gene. Trimming took off 2 bases at V and 1 base at J, with 8 bases between the two ends. This CDR3 spans 14 amino acids. The CDR3 is CASSYGDRNTEAFF. The CDR3 DNA follows: TGTGCCAGCAGTTACGGAGACAGGAACACTGAAGCTTTCTTT.

The rearrangement joins TRBV7-2 to TRBJ1-2, with 8 bases identical to TRBD1. The length of the CDR3 is 15 residues. CDR1 and CDR2 (germline): SGHTA, FQGNSA. After removal of 7 bases from V and 4 bases from J, the junction contained 11 bases not matched to a gene. The CDR3 region is CASNRGQGDFYGYTF. Written as DNA, the CDR3 is TGTGCCAGCAACCGCGGACAGGGCGATTTCTATGGCTACACCTTC.

The gene calls are TRBV4-3 and TRBJ1-5, with D possibly matching TRBD1 (5 bases). The germline V and J ends were trimmed by 2 bases and 0 bases, with 8 bases remaining between them. The length of the CDR3 is 15 residues. Germline assignment: CDR1 LGHNA and CDR2 YSLEER. The CDR3 DNA is TGCGCCAGCAGCCAAATGACAGATAGCAATCAGCCCCAGCATTTT. Amino acids: CASSQMTDSNQPQHF.

The genes are TRBV5-8 and TRBJ2-3, with 12 bases lining up with TRBD2. The junction had 12 bases not matched to a gene; V was cut back by 7 bases and J by 6 bases. The CDR3 loop spans 16 amino acids. Germline V gene sequence: CDR1 SGHTS, CDR2 YDEGEE. Here the CDR3 DNA reads TGTGCCAGCGCCCAAGGACTAGCGGGGATCGGGGATACGCAGTATTTT. Its protein product is CASAQGLAGIGDTQYF. Together with reference TRBV5-8 and TRBJ2-3, the CDR3 gives the full variable domain: EAGVTQSPTHLIKTRGQQATLRCSPISGHTSVYWYQQALGLGLQFLLWYDEGEERNRGNFPPRFSGRQFPNYSSELNVNALELEDSALYLCASAQGLAGIGDTQYFGPGTRLTVL.

The rearrangement joins TRBV15 to TRBJ1-5; 7 nucleotides align to TRBD1. This CDR3 is built from 15 residues. Germline V gene lookup returns CDR1 LNHNV and CDR2 YYDKDF (reference sequence). V shed 4 bases, J shed 7 bases, and the junction held 10 bases outside the gene matches. The CDR3 nucleotides are TGTGCCACCAGCATGAACAGGGGTCTGGGACAGCCCCAGCATTTT. Translating gives CATSMNRGLGQPQHF.

As to this clone: Relative to the germline gene, one junction end is altered; a read error may explain this. The chain has TRBV7-8 and TRBJ2-2; perhaps TRBD2 as D (5 bases). CDR3 length: 15 residues. Germline V lookup: CDR1 SGHVS, CDR2 FQNEAQ. Here the CDR3 reads CASSFPGRTTGELVF. The CDR3 DNA reads as TGTGCCAGCAGCTTTCCGGGCAGAACAACCGGGGAGCTGGTTTTT.

By sample fraction, this clone is medium-sized. The chain carries TRBV28 and TRBJ1-2; D not resolved. The CDR3 totals 13 residues. Trimming pared 5 bases from V and 2 bases from J, leaving 9 bases between. In germline, CDR1 is MDHEN, CDR2 SYDVKM. The CDR3 loop reads CASSQQPNYGYTF. As DNA, the CDR3 is TGTGCCAGCAGTCAACAACCAAACTATGGCTACACCTTC.

The chain employs TRBV23-1 and TRBJ2-2, with 7 bases lining up with TRBD1. TRBV23-1 is assigned to the ORF class and has an uncertain function. CDR3 length: 16 residues. V shed 6 bases, J shed 1 base, and the junction held 8 bases outside the gene matches. Here the CDR3 reads CASSQDGTENTGELFF. The CDR3 DNA reads as TGCGCCAGCAGCCAAGACGGGACAGAGAACACCGGGGAGCTGTTTTTT.

This chain joins TRBV18 and TRBJ2-1; 7 bases are a match to TRBD2. The CDR3 is 15 amino acids. Trimming took 5 bases from V and 3 from J; bases not matched to a gene: 7. Germline lookup yields CDR1 KGHSH and CDR2 LQKENI. The DNA of the CDR3 is TGTGCCAGCTCATCGGCTAGCGGATACTACAATGAGCAGTTCTTC. This sequence encodes CASSSASGYYNEQFF.

This clone was seen a single time. V gene TRBV28 combines with J gene TRBJ1-1; 9 nucleotides align to TRBD1. Germline values: CDR1 MDHEN, CDR2 SYDVKM. CDR3 length: 19 residues. The V segment lost 3 bases and the J segment 5 bases; nucleotides outside the gene matches: 19. The CDR3 DNA reads as TGTGCCAGCAGTTTTAAGTCAATACAGGGGGCTGGGAAAAATACTGAAGCTTTCTTT. It translates to CASSFKSIQGAGKNTEAFF.

The chain has TRBV7-2 and TRBJ1-2, with 11 positions matching TRBD1. The V segment lost 3 bases and the J segment 3 bases; nucleotides outside the gene matches: 0. The CDR3 spans 14 residues. Germline CDR1 is SGHTA and CDR2 is FQGNSA. The CDR3 here is CASSLDRGHYGYTF. The CDR3 region has the DNA TGTGCCAGCAGCTTGGACAGGGGGCACTATGGCTACACCTTC.

This chain joins TRBV7-2 and TRBJ2-5, with TRBD2 matching over 8 bases. The J call may be incorrect, as the DNA end agrees better with TRBJ2-7. The CDR3 runs to 16 residues. Germline CDR1 and CDR2: SGHTA and FQGNSA. The CDR3 reads CASSLRGAGYIYEQYF. For the CDR3, the DNA is TGTGCCAGCAGCTTGCGGGGGGCAGGGTATATTTACGAGCAGTACTTC.

The chain has TRBV18 and TRBJ2-1; TRBD1 agrees at 9 bases. The trim removed 3 bases at V and 8 bases at J, leaving 8 bases unmatched. Germline V gene data show CDR1 as KGHSH and CDR2 as LQKENI. The CDR3 is made up of 15 amino acids. The CDR3 DNA reads TGTGCCAGCTCACCGGGACAGGGTAGATTCGATGAGCAGTTCTTC. It codes for CASSPGQGRFDEQFF. The whole variable domain, remainder taken from reference TRBV18 and TRBJ2-1, is NAGVMQNPRHLVRRRGQEARLRCSPMKGHSHVYWYRQLPEEGLKFMVYLQKENIIDESGMPKERFSAEFPKEGPSILRIQQVVRGDSAAYFCASSPGQGRFDEQFFGPGTRLTVL.

The chain recombines TRBV7-9 with TRBJ1-3; 7 bases line up with TRBD1. This CDR3 is 16 amino acids long. Per germline, CDR1 SEHNR and CDR2 FQNEAQ (reference sequence). Germline trimming cut 4 bases from V and 4 bases from J; bases unmatched to any gene: 10. The CDR3 here is CASSSDRNTWGNTIYF. The DNA of the CDR3 is TGTGCCAGCAGCTCGGACAGGAACACTTGGGGAAACACCATATATTTT.

The V gene is TRBV9, the J gene TRBJ1-4; D remains ambiguous. Germline lookup yields CDR1 SGDLS and CDR2 YYNGEE. The V and J ends lost 4 bases and 2 bases respectively, with 9 bases between them. The CDR3 runs 14 residues. CDR3 sequence reads: CASSPGRTNEKLFF. The CDR3 coding sequence is TGTGCCAGCAGCCCGGGTAGGACTAATGAAAAACTGTTTTTT.

This clone has a handful of counts. The chain couples TRBV11-3 to TRBJ2-1; 11 nucleotides match TRBD2. CDR1 and CDR2 from the germline V gene are SGHNT and YENEEA. V shed 0 bases, J shed 6 bases, and the junction held 4 bases outside the gene matches. The CDR3 runs 16 residues. The CDR3 DNA follows: TGTGCCAGCAGCTTAGATCCGGGACTAGCGGCCAATGAGCAGTTCTTC. Protein: CASSLDPGLAANEQFF.